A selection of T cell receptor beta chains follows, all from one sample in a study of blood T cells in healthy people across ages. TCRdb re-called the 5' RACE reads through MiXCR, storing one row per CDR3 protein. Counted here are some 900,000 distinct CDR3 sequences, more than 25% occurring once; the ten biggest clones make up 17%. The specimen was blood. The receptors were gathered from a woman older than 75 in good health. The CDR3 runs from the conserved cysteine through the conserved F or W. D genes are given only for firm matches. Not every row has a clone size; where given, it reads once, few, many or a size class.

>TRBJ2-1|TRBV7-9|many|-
CAGSSYNEQFF
TGTGCTGGAAGCTCCTACAATGAGCAGTTCTTC
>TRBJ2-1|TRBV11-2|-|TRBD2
CASTLMGVRAGGYNEQFF
TGTGCCAGCACCCTAATGGGGGTGAGAGCGGGGGGGTACAATGAGCAGTTCTTC
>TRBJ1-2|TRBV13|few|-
CASSIWTDLGGYTF
TGTGCCAGCAGCATATGGACAGACCTGGGTGGCTACACCTTC
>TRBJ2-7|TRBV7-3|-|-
CASSLTGGLGYEQYF
TGTGCCAGCAGCTTAACGGGGGGTCTCGGTTACGAGCAGTACTTC
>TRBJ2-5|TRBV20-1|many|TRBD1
CSAERPGQSEETQYF
TGCAGTGCTGAAAGACCGGGACAGTCAGAAGAGACCCAGTACTTC
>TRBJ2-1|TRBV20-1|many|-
CSATTTVGRQFF
TGCAGTGCAACCACCACGGTAGGGCGGCAGTTCTTC
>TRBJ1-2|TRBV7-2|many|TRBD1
CASSQTGMGDGYTF
TGTGCCAGCAGTCAGACAGGGATGGGGGATGGCTACACCTTC
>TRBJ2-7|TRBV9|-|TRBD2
CASSVEGGTLAYEQYF
TGTGCCAGCAGCGTAGAGGGAGGGACCCTGGCCTACGAGCAGTACTTC
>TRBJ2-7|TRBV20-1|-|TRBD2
CSESSGGADEQYF
TGCAGTGAATCTAGCGGGGGGGCCGATGAGCAGTATTTC
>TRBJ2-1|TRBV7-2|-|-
CASRPGPAGGEQFF
TGTGCCAGCAGACCGGGACCAGCGGGTGGTGAGCAGTTCTTC
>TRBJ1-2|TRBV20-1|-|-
CSARDLGSLGFYGYTF
TGCAGTGCTAGAGACCTCGGTAGTTTGGGGTTCTATGGCTACACCTTC
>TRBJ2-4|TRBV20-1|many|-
CSARDPKAQTNIQYF
TGCAGTGCTAGAGATCCGAAGGCCCAAACAAACATTCAGTACTTC
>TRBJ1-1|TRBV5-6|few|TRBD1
CASSLEQGVGTEAFF
TGTGCCAGCAGCTTGGAACAGGGGGTCGGCACTGAAGCTTTCTTT
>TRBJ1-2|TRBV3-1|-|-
CASSQITNYGYTF
TGTGCCAGCAGCCAGATTACTAACTATGGCTACACCTTC
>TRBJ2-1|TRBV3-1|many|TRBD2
CASRHFSGGANNEQFF
TGTGCCAGCAGACACTTTAGCGGGGGGGCCAACAATGAGCAGTTCTTC
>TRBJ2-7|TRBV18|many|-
CASSPQLSGTYEQYF
TGTGCCAGCTCACCACAACTATCCGGGACCTACGAGCAGTACTTC
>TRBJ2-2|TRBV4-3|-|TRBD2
CASSQDGLAGFGELFF
TGCGCCAGCAGCCAAGATGGGCTAGCGGGGTTCGGGGAGCTGTTTTTT
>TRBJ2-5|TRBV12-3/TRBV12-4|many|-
CASSFGQLGQETQYF
TGTGCCAGCAGTTTTGGACAGCTTGGACAAGAGACCCAGTACTTC
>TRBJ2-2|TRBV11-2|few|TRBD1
CASSFKQGAISWDTGELFF
TGTGCCAGCAGCTTCAAACAGGGGGCAATTTCGTGGGACACCGGGGAGCTGTTTTTT
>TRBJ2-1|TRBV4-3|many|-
CASSPQGEGEQFF
TGCGCCAGCAGCCCCCAGGGCGAGGGCGAGCAGTTCTTC
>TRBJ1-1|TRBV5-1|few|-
CASSLEQGVAEAFF
TGCGCCAGCAGCTTGGAACAGGGAGTCGCTGAAGCTTTCTTT
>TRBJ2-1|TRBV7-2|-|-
CASSLQKYYNEQFF
TGTGCCAGCAGCTTACAGAAATATTACAATGAGCAGTTCTTC
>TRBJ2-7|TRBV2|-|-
CASSEAPVRSEQYF
TGTGCCAGCAGTGAAGCACCAGTAAGATCCGAGCAGTACTTC
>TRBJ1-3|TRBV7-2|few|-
CASRPGTGSGNTIYF
TGTGCCAGCAGGCCCGGGACCGGCTCTGGAAACACCATATATTTT
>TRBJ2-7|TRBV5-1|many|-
CASSLAAWNEQYF
TGCGCCAGCAGCTTGGCAGCCTGGAACGAGCAGTACTTC
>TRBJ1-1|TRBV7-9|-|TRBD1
CAGSYYRGKGTEAFF
TGTGCCGGCAGCTACTACAGGGGAAAGGGCACTGAAGCTTTCTTT
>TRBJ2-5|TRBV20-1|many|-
CSATQGGETQYF
TGCAGTGCCACACAGGGGGGGGAGACCCAGTACTTC
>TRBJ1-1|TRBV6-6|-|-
CASTGTDIGVNTEAFF
TGTGCCAGCACAGGTACAGATATAGGGGTGAACACTGAAGCTTTCTTT
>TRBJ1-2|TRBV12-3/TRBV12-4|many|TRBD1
CASSPDRGAGGYTF
TGTGCCAGCAGCCCGGACAGGGGGGCTGGTGGCTACACCTTC
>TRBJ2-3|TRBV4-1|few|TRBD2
CASSQEPSGTDTQYF
TGCGCCAGCAGCCAAGAACCTAGCGGAACAGATACGCAGTATTTT
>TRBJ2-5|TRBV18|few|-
CASSPARVETQYF
TGTGCCAGCTCACCAGCGCGGGTGGAGACCCAGTACTTC
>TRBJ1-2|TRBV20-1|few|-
CSAELQGSYGYTF
TGCAGTGCTGAACTACAGGGCAGCTATGGCTACACCTTC
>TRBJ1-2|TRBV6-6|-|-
CASSAGGSLGYTF
TGTGCCAGCTCCGCCGGGGGCTCCCTAGGCTACACCTTC
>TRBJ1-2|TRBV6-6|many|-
CASSYSFQGLGGYTF
TGTGCCAGCAGTTACTCGTTTCAGGGCTTGGGCGGCTACACCTTC
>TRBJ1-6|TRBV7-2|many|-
CASSLEGVEYSPLHF
TGTGCCAGCAGCTTAGAGGGGGTAGAGTATTCACCCCTCCACTTT
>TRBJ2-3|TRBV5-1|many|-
CASSSGAGWTDTQYF
TGCGCCAGCTCATCGGGGGCGGGTTGGACAGATACGCAGTATTTT
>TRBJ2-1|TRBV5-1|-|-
CASSSGTGAYEQFF
TGCGCCAGCAGCTCAGGAACCGGGGCCTACGAGCAGTTCTTC
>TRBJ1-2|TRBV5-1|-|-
CASRVSEKGHGYTF
TGCGCCAGCAGAGTGTCAGAGAAGGGCCATGGCTACACCTTC
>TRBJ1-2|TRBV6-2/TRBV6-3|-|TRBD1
CASSPSGDRGSKGCTF
TGTGCCAGCAGCCCCTCGGGCGACAGGGGGTCGAAGGGCTGCACCTTC
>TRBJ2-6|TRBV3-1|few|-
CASSKLQGLSGTNVLTF
TGTGCCAGCAGCAAACTACAGGGACTCTCTGGGACCAACGTCCTGACTTTC
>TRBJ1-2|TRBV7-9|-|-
CASSFDWEGGYTF
TGTGCCAGCAGCTTCGATTGGGAAGGAGGCTACACCTTC
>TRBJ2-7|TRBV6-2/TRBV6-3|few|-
CASKHLTGSYEQYF
TGTGCCAGCAAACACCTAACAGGGAGCTACGAGCAGTACTTC
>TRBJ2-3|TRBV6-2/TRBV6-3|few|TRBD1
CASSPFPGTGGTDTQYF
TGTGCCAGCAGCCCTTTTCCCGGGACAGGGGGAACAGATACGCAGTATTTT
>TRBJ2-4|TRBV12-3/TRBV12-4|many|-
CASSLGASVGNIQYF
TGTGCCAGCAGTTTAGGGGCCTCAGTGGGAAACATTCAGTACTTC
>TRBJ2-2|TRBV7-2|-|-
CASSLVGGARPGELFF
TGTGCCAGCAGCTTAGTTGGGGGGGCGCGCCCCGGGGAGCTGTTTTTT
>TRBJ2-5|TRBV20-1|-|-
CSARVQPQETQYF
TGCAGTGCTAGAGTTCAGCCTCAAGAGACCCAGTACTTC
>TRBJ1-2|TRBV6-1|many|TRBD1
CASAGGQLANYGYTF
TGTGCATCGGCAGGGGGCCAACTAGCTAACTATGGCTACACCTTC
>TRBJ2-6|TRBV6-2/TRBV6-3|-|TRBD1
CASSFNRGSGASVLTF
TGTGCCAGCAGTTTCAACAGGGGCTCTGGGGCCAGCGTCCTGACTTTC
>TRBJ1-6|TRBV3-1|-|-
CAGSGTASSYNSPLHF
TGTGCCGGCAGCGGGACCGCGAGCTCCTATAATTCACCCCTCCACTTT
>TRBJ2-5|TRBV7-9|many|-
CASNAQGVETQYF
TGTGCCAGCAACGCACAGGGAGTAGAGACCCAGTACTTC
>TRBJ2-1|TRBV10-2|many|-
CASSEWGARYNEQFF
TGCGCCAGCAGTGAGTGGGGGGCGCGGTACAATGAGCAGTTCTTC